What follows are 20 T cell receptor beta chains derived from one specimen sequenced in a study of lymphopenia after photon versus proton radiotherapy. TCRdb's table, derived via immunoSEQ multiplex PCR, lists solely in-frame clones and lacks some. The data hold 25,000 to 30,000 clones, with over 75% observed a single time. Sequenced here: peripheral blood, sampled from a patient treated with photon-based radiotherapy. All receptors come from a man aged 45-65 years with gastric cancer.

J is TRBJ1-6 and V is TRBV19, with a tentative D call TRBD1 (5 bases). The CDR3 covers 15 residues. Germline CDR1 LNHDA, CDR2 SQIVND (reference sequence). Trimming took 10 bases from V and 8 from J, leaving 21 bases between them. This chain's CDR3 is CATTKTANFDSPLHF. The CDR3 DNA follows: TGTGCCACTACGAAGACAGCGAATTTCGATTCACCCCTCCACTTT.

V is TRBV5-1 and J is TRBJ2-3, with TRBD1 matching 7 bases. Germline V gene data show CDR1 as SGHRS and CDR2 as YFSETQ. Trimming at V came to 3 bases and at J to 9 bases, leaving 4 bases not matched to a gene. This CDR3 is built from 12 residues. This CDR3 is CASSSPTGTQYF. CDR3 DNA sequence: TGCGCCAGCAGCTCACCGACAGGGACGCAGTATTTT.

This chain links TRBV4-1 with TRBJ1-6; D remains ambiguous. V was clipped by 0 bases and J by 7 bases, with 13 bases between them. CDR1 and CDR2 from the germline V gene are MGHRA and YSYEKL. This CDR3 has 16 residues. DNA for the CDR3: TGCGCCAGCAGCCAAGATCAATGGGGTATCAATTCACCCCTCCACTTT. Its translation is CASSQDQWGINSPLHF.

This rearrangement joins TRBV5-1 to TRBJ2-2, with 10 bases lining up with TRBD2. The CDR3 covers 15 residues. Per germline, CDR1 SGHRS and CDR2 YFSETQ. Trimming removed 2 bases from V and 7 bases from J; junction bases left unmatched: 5. As DNA, the CDR3 is TGCGCCAGCAGCTTCGTAGCGGGGGGCGTCGGGGAGCTGTTTTTT. It codes for CASSFVAGGVGELFF.

V is TRBV4-1 and J is TRBJ2-5; 8 bases align to TRBD2. The V gene's germline CDR1 is MGHRA and CDR2 YSYEKL. The V segment lost 1 base and the J segment 2 bases; nucleotides outside the gene matches: 6. The CDR3 is made up of 16 amino acids. The DNA for the CDR3 is TGCGCCAGCAGCCAAGCGCTAACTAGCGGACAAGAGACCCAGTACTTC. Protein sequence: CASSQALTSGQETQYF.

The chain uses TRBV2 and TRBJ1-1, with TRBD1 matching over 9 bases. V trimming: 8 bases; J trimming: 0 bases; junction bases outside the gene matches: 1. Per the germline V gene, CDR1 is SNHLY and CDR2 is FYNNEI. The CDR3 totals 13 residues. Written as DNA, the CDR3 is TGTGCCAGCGGGACAGGGATGAACACTGAAGCTTTCTTT. Residues: CASGTGMNTEAFF.

The V call is TRBV4-3, the J call TRBJ2-5; TRBD2 agrees at 9 bases. This CDR3 contains 17 residues. CDR1 and CDR2 from the germline V gene are LGHNA and YSLEER. J gave up 1 base and V 0 bases, and 6 bases lay outside the gene matches. The DNA for the CDR3 is TGCGCCAGCAGCCAAGATTGGAGGCGGGGGGGCCAAGAGACCCAGTACTTC. Amino acids: CASSQDWRRGGQETQYF.

This sequence joins TRBV6-5 and TRBJ2-1; no reliable D call. The CDR3 length is 13 residues. The V end lost 4 bases, the J end lost 1 base, and 5 bases lay between the germline ends. The germline gives CDR1 MNHEY, CDR2 SVGAGI. DNA of the CDR3: TGTGCCAGCAGTTTGAGTTCCTACAATGAGCAGTTCTTC. It encodes CASSLSSYNEQFF.

This chain joins TRBV19 and TRBJ1-5; D remains unclear. From germline, CDR1 is LNHDA and CDR2 SQIVND (reference sequence). Trimming cost V 4 bases and J 4 bases, with 11 bases left between them. The CDR3 is made up of 14 amino acids. The CDR3 sequence is CASSTTGSNQPQHF. Written as DNA, the CDR3 is TGTGCCAGTAGTACAACGGGCTCAAATCAGCCCCAGCATTTT.

The chain employs TRBV6-1 and TRBJ1-5; the D gene is possibly TRBD1 (5 bases). The CDR3 covers 14 residues. V was clipped by 9 bases and J by 0 bases, with 12 bases between them. Germline CDR1 reads MNHNS; CDR2 reads SASEGT. The CDR3 nucleotides are TGTGCCAGTTATGGGGGGGATAGCAATCAGCCCCAGCATTTT. This codes for CASYGGDSNQPQHF.

This clone appeared a few times. The chain uses TRBV27 and TRBJ1-2; D not certain. CDR1 MNHEY and CDR2 SMNVEV come from the germline V gene (reference sequence). CDR3 size: 14 residues. Trimming removed 5 bases at V and 0 bases at J, with 10 bases between. The CDR3 DNA reads as TGTGCCAGCAGTCCGGGGATCGCTAACTATGGCTACACCTTC. Its protein is CASSPGIANYGYTF.

The V call is TRBV6-4, the J call TRBJ1-5; 10 bases are shared with TRBD1. The CDR3 totals 12 residues. V shed 6 bases, J shed 7 bases, and the junction held 0 bases outside the gene matches. The V gene's germline CDR1 is MRHNA and CDR2 SNTAGT. The CDR3 DNA follows: TGTGCCAGCAGGGACAGGGGGCAGCCCCAGCATTTT. Residues: CASRDRGQPQHF.

The genes are TRBV30 and TRBJ1-2; weak D call: TRBD1 (6 bases). The CDR3 is 15 residues long. V lost 0 bases and J lost 4, with 15 bases in between. The germline CDR1 and CDR2 sequences are GTSNPN and SVGIG (reference sequence). Here the CDR3 reads CAWSVYGGGPYGYTF. The CDR3 nucleotides are TGTGCCTGGAGTGTATATGGTGGGGGGCCCTATGGCTACACCTTC.

The chain uses TRBV6-6 and TRBJ2-3; TRBD1 agrees at 10 bases. The CDR3 covers 14 residues. The V gene's germline CDR1 is MNHNY and CDR2 SVGAGI (reference sequence). With 8 bases clipped from V and 6 bases from J, the junction kept 8 bases outside the gene matches. The CDR3 DNA reads as TGTGCCAGCTGCAGGGACAGGGGATTCGATACGCAGTATTTT. It is translated as CASCRDRGFDTQYF.

The gene calls are TRBV19 and TRBJ2-1; D may be TRBD2 (5 bases). The CDR3 is 13 residues long. V lost 2 bases and J lost 5, with 7 bases in between. Looked up from germline, CDR1 is LNHDA and CDR2 is SQIVND (reference sequence). The CDR3 loop reads CASSISRDNEQFF. For the CDR3, the DNA is TGTGCCAGTAGTATATCGCGGGACAATGAGCAGTTCTTC.

The chain uses TRBV25-1 and TRBJ1-6; a weak D match, TRBD1 (6 bases). There are 15 residues in the CDR3. Germline V gene data show CDR1 as MGHDK and CDR2 as SYGVNS. Trimming shortened V by 7 bases and J by 9 bases, and 19 bases separated the two germline ends. CDR3 DNA sequence: TGTGCCAGCACCCCCGCGGGGGGGCAGGGTTCACCCCTCCACTTT. This gives the protein CASTPAGGQGSPLHF.

The chain links TRBV7-8 to TRBJ1-1, with no clear D. Trimming removed 5 bases at V and 1 base at J, with 11 bases between. The CDR3 contains 14 residues. CDR1 is SGHVS and CDR2 is FQNEAQ in the germline V gene. In nucleotides, the CDR3 is TGTGCCAGCAGCCGCTTTAGAGGGAACACTGAAGCTTTCTTT. Translating gives CASSRFRGNTEAFF.

The rearrangement uses TRBV2 and TRBJ2-3; no firm D call. This CDR3 region has 13 residues. Germline CDR1 reads SNHLY; CDR2 reads FYNNEI. Trimming shortened V by 6 bases and J by 3 bases, and 10 bases separated the two germline ends. For the CDR3, the DNA is TGTGCCAGCAGCCCCCCTTTTACAGATACGCAGTATTTT. It yields the protein CASSPPFTDTQYF.

This chain links TRBV5-1 with TRBJ2-7; 10 positions agree with TRBD1. V was pared by 1 base and J by 5 bases, with 9 bases of the junction left unmatched. The CDR3 runs to 16 residues. Germline V CDR1 and CDR2: SGHRS, YFSETQ. DNA for the CDR3: TGCGCCAGCAGCTTGAACTCCGGGACAGGGGCTCACGAGCAGTACTTC. It is translated as CASSLNSGTGAHEQYF.

This clone was observed a few times. The rearrangement uses TRBV2 and TRBJ2-5; 7 bases line up with TRBD1. Germline loops: CDR1 SNHLY, CDR2 FYNNEI. The CDR3 length is 13 residues. The junction had 5 bases not matched to a gene; V was cut back by 8 bases and J by 2 bases. The CDR3 bases are TGTGCCAGCGGGAACAGGGGACAAGAGACCCAGTACTTC. As protein: CASGNRGQETQYF.